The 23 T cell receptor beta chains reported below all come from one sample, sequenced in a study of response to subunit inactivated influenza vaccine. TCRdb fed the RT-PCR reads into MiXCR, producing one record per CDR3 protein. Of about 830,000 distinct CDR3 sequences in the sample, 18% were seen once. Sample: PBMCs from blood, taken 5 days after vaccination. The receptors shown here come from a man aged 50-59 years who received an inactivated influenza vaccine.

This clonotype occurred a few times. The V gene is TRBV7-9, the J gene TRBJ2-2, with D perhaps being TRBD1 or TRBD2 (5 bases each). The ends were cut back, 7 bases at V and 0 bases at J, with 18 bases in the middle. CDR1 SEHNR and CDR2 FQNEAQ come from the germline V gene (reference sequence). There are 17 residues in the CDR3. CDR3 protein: CASNPGRASSNTGELFF. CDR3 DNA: TGTGCCAGCAATCCAGGGCGGGCGAGCTCGAACACCGGGGAGCTGTTTTTT. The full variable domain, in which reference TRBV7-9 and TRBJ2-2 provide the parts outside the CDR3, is DTGVSQNPRHKITKRGQNVTFRCDPISEHNRLYWYRQTLGQGPEFLTYFQNEAQLEKSRLLSDRFSAERPKGSFSTLEIQRTEQGDSAMYLCASNPGRASSNTGELFFGEGSRLTVL.

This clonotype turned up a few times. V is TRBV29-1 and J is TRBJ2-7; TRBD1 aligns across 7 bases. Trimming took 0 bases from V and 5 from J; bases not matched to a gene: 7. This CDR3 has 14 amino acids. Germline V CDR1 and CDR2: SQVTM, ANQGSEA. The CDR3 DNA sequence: TGCAGCGTTGAAGATCGGGGTCAGGGGGACGAGCAGTACTTC. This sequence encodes CSVEDRGQGDEQYF.

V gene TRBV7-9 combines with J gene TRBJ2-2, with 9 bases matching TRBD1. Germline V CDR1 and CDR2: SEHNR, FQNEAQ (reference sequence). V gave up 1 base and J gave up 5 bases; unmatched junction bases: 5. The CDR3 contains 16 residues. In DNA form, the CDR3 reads TGTGCCAGCAGCTTAGATGGGACAGGGCGAACCGGGGAGCTGTTTTTT. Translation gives CASSLDGTGRTGELFF.

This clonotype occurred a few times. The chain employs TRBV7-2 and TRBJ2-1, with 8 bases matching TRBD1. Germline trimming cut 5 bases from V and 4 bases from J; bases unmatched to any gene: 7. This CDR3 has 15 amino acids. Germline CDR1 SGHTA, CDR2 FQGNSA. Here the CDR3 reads CASSTQGAGYNEQFF. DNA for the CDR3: TGTGCCAGCAGCACGCAGGGGGCAGGGTACAATGAGCAGTTCTTC.

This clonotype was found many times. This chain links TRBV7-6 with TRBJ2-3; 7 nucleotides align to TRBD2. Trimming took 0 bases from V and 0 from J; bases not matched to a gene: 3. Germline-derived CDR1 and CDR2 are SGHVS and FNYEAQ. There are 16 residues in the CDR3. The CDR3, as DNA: TGTGCCAGCAGCTTAGCGGGGGGGACGAGCACAGATACGCAGTATTTT. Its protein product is CASSLAGGTSTDTQYF. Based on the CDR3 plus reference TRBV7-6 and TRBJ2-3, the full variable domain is GAGVSQSPRYKVTKRGQDVALRCDPISGHVSLYWYRQALGQGPEFLTYFNYEAQQDKSGLPNDRFSAERPEGSISTLTIQRTEQRDSAMYRCASSLAGGTSTDTQYFGPGTRLTVL.

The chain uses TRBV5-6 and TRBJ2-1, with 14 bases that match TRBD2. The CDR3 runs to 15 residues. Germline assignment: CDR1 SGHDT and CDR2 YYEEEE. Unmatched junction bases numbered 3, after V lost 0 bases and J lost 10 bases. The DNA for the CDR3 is TGTGCCAGCAGCTTGGGGACTAGCGGGAGGACCGAGCAGTTCTTC. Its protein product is CASSLGTSGRTEQFF.

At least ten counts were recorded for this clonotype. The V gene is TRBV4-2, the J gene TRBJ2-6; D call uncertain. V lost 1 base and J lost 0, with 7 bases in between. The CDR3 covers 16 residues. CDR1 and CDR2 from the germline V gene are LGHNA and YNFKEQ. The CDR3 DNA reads TGTGCCAGCAGCCAAGGAGTCTTCTCTGGGGCCAACGTCCTGACTTTC. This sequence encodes CASSQGVFSGANVLTF.

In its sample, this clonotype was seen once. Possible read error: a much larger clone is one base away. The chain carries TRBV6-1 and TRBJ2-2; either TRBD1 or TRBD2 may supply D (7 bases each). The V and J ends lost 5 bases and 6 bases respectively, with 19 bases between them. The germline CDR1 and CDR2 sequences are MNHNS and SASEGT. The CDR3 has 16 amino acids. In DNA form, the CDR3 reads TGTGCCAGCAGTAGCATGGGGAGGGGGCTGCCCGGGGAGCTGTTTTTT. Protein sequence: CASSSMGRGLPGELFF.

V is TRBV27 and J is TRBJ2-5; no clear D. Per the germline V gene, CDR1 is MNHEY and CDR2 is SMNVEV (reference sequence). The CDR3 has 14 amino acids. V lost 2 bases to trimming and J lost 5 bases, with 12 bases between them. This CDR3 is CASSLQAKGETQYF. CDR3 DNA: TGTGCCAGCAGTTTACAGGCCAAGGGCGAGACCCAGTACTTC.

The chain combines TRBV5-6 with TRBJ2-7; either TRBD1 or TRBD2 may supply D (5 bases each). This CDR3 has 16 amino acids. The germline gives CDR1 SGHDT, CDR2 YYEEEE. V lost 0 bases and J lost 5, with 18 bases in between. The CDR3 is CASSLGLAGTPHEQYF. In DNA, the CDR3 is TGTGCCAGCAGCTTGGGGTTGGCAGGGACGCCCCACGAGCAGTACTTC.

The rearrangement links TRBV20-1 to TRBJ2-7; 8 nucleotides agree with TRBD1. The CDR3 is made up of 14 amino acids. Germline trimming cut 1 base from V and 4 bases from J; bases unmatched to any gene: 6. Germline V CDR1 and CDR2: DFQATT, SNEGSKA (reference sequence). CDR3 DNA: TGCAGTGCTAGAGGCGCAGGGGGCGAGTACGAGCAGTACTTC. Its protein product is CSARGAGGEYEQYF.

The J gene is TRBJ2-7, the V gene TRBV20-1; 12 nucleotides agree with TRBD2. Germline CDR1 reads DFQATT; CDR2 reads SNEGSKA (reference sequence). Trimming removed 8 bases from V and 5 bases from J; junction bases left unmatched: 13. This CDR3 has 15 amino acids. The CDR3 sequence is CSPNSPGLAGHEQYF. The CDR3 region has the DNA TGCAGTCCCAACTCGCCGGGACTAGCGGGCCACGAGCAGTACTTC.

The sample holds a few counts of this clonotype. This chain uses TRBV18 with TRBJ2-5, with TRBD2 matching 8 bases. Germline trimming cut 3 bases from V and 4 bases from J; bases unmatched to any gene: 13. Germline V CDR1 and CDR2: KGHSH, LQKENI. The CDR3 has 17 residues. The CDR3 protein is CASSPSVVAGRGETQYF. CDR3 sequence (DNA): TGTGCCAGCTCACCGAGTGTGGTAGCGGGAAGAGGAGAGACCCAGTACTTC.

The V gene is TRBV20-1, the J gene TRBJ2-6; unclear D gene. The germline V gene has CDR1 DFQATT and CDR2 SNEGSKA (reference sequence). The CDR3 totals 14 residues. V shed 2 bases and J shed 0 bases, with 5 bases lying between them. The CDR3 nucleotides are TGCAGTGCTAGACCTCTCTCTGGGGCCAACGTCCTGACTTTC. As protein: CSARPLSGANVLTF.

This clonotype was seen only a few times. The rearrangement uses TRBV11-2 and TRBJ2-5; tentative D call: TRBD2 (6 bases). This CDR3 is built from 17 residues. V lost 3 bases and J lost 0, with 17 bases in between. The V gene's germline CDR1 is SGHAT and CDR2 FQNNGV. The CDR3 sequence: CASSFQVAGPNQETQYF. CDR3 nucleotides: TGTGCCAGCAGCTTTCAAGTTGCGGGGCCCAACCAAGAGACCCAGTACTTC.

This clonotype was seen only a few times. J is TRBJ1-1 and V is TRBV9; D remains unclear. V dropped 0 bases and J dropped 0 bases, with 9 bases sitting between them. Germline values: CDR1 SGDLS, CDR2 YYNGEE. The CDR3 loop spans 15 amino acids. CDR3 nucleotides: TGTGCCAGCAGCGTAGGGGCATTAATGAACACTGAAGCTTTCTTT. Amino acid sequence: CASSVGALMNTEAFF. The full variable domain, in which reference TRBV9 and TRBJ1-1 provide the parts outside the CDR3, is DSGVTQTPKHLITATGQRVTLRCSPRSGDLSVYWYQQSLDQGLQFLIQYYNGEERAKGNILERFSAQQFPDLHSELNLSSLELGDSALYFCASSVGALMNTEAFFGQGTRLTVV.

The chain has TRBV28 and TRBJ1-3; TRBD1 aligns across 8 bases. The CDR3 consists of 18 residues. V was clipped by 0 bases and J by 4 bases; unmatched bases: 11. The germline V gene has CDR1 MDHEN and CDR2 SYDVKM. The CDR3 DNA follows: TGTGCCAGCAGTTTATGGGGGACAGGTCGGAAGGGGGGAAACACCATATATTTT. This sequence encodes CASSLWGTGRKGGNTIYF.

The CDR3 sequence is CSARGGLAGVGSEQFF. CDR3 bases: TGCAGTGCTAGAGGGGGACTAGCGGGAGTCGGGAGTGAGCAGTTCTTC. The chain has TRBV20-1 and TRBJ2-1, with TRBD2 matching over 14 bases. The CDR3 is made up of 16 amino acids. After removal of 1 base from V and 9 bases from J, the junction contained 8 bases not matched to a gene. CDR1 and CDR2 (germline): DFQATT, SNEGSKA (reference sequence).

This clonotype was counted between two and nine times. Written as DNA, the CDR3 is TGCGCCAGCAGCCAAGATTGGTGGCAGGGGGCGAACACCGGGGAGCTGTTTTTT. Translated: CASSQDWWQGANTGELFF. The genes are TRBV4-3 and TRBJ2-2, with 7 bases matching TRBD1. This CDR3 spans 18 amino acids. The V and J ends lost 0 bases and 0 bases, in that order; junction bases with no gene match: 7. Germline V gives CDR1 LGHNA, CDR2 YSLEER.

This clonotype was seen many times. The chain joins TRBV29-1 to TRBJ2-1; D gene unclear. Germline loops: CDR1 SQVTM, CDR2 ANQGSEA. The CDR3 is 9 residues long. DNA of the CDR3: TGCAACCGTTTTTGCGAGCAGTTCTTC. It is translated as CNRFCEQFF.

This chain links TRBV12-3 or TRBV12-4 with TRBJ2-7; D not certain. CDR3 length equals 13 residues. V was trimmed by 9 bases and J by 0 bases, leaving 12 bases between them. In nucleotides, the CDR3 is TGTGCCAGTCGGTGGGGTGACTCCTACGAGCAGTACTTC. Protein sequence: CASRWGDSYEQYF.

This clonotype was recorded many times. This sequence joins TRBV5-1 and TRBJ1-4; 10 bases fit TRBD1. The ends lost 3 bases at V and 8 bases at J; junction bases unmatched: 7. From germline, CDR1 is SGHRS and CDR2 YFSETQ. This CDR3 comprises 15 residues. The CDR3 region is CASSYHGTGEEKLFF. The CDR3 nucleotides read TGCGCCAGCAGCTATCACGGGACAGGGGAAGAAAAACTGTTTTTT.

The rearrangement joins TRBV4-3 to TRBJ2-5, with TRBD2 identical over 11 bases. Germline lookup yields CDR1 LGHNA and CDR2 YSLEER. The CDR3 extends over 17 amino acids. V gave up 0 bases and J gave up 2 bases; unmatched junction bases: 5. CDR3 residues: CASSQDGLAGLQETQYF. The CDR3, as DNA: TGCGCCAGCAGCCAAGATGGACTAGCGGGCTTACAAGAGACCCAGTACTTC.